This TCR beta chain is from a study of blood T cell repertoires in COVID-19. Donors of Cohort 3 who recovered were those that had two negative PCRs, clearance, or symptom resolution. The germline CDR1 and CDR2 sequences are MDHEN and SYDVKM. Trimming removed 6 bases from V and 7 bases from J; junction bases left unmatched: 10. The CDR3 is 15 amino acids. Repertoires were generated with immunoSEQ multiplex PCR, while TCRdb's copy carries only in-frame clones and drops some. The sample consists of about 330,000 clones, 65% to 90% of them appearing once. Sequencing was done on a sample of PBMCs or T cells enriched from blood (not recorded which). The source is a woman aged 18 to 35 who had recovered from COVID-19. V is TRBV28 and J is TRBJ1-2; 11 bases are shared with TRBD1. CDR3 DNA sequence: TGTGCCAGCAGCTTACGGGACAGGGGGAGACTTGGCTACACCTTC. Translated, it gives CASSLRDRGRLGYTF.